These 20 T cell receptor beta chains came from one sample sequenced in a study of T cell responses to AZD1222 COVID-19 vaccine. Clones were sequenced by immunoSEQ multiplex PCR, and TCRdb holds only the in-frame ones, with some missing. The sample consists of about 150,000 clones, more than 85% of them appearing once. The material sequenced was peripheral blood, taken on day 0 of AZD1222 vaccination. The source of these receptors is an adult in good health.

V usage is TRBV5-8 and J usage is TRBJ2-1; D gene ambiguous. The CDR3 consists of 13 residues. Trimming stripped 2 bases from V and 4 bases from J, with 7 bases between. Germline lookup yields CDR1 SGHTS and CDR2 YDEGEE. In nucleotides, the CDR3 is TGTGCCAGCAGCTTCGTTGGTTACAATGAGCAGTTCTTC. It specifies CASSFVGYNEQFF.

The chain employs TRBV2 and TRBJ1-2, with 8 bases fitting TRBD1. Trimming cost V 6 bases and J 4 bases; bases outside gene matches: 10. Germline-derived CDR1 and CDR2 are SNHLY and FYNNEI. The CDR3 totals 15 residues. CDR3 DNA: TGTGCCAGCAGGACCGACAGGGGTATCAGCTATGGCTACACCTTC. Protein sequence: CASRTDRGISYGYTF.

This sequence joins TRBV5-1 and TRBJ1-1, with no clear D. CDR3 length: 15 amino acids. Per germline, CDR1 SGHRS and CDR2 YFSETQ. Trimming shortened V by 0 bases and J by 0 bases, and 9 bases separated the two germline ends. CDR3 DNA sequence: TGCGCCAGCAGCTTGGAGGGCAGCTTGAACACTGAAGCTTTCTTT. Translated, it gives CASSLEGSLNTEAFF.

V is TRBV28 and J is TRBJ1-4, with TRBD1 matching over 9 bases. The CDR3 totals 15 residues. The V gene end was trimmed by 7 bases and the J gene end by 11 bases; junction bases not matched to a gene: 14. In germline, CDR1 is MDHEN, CDR2 SYDVKM. CDR3 coding DNA: TGTGCCAGCACGATATCCGGGACAGGGAGGTCTAAACTGTTTTTT. Its protein product is CASTISGTGRSKLFF.

Only a few counts were recorded for this clone. The chain is built from TRBV11-3 and TRBJ2-3; 7 positions agree with TRBD1. The V and J ends lost 3 bases and 4 bases, in that order; junction bases with no gene match: 13. Germline CDR1 SGHNT, CDR2 YENEEA. The CDR3 is 17 amino acids. In DNA form, the CDR3 reads TGTGCCAGCAGCTTGGGATGGGGACAAGGGGGCGCAGATACGCAGTATTTT. Translating gives CASSLGWGQGGADTQYF.

To note about this clone: A read error may produce the germline difference seen at one junction end. The chain is built from TRBV7-7 and TRBJ2-5; D is uncertain. The CDR3 contains 13 residues. CDR1 is SSHAT and CDR2 is FNYEAQ in the germline V gene (reference sequence). This CDR3 reads CASSKQAYETQYF. As DNA, the CDR3 is TGTGCTAGCAGTAAGCAAGCGTACGAGACCCAGTACTTC.

V and J are TRBV20-1 and TRBJ2-7; a weak D match, TRBD2 (5 bases). Germline V gene lookup returns CDR1 DFQATT and CDR2 SNEGSKA (reference sequence). The CDR3 totals 11 residues. The V gene lost 5 bases and the J gene lost 6 bases, with 11 bases spanning the gap. The CDR3 sequence is CSASDYPEQYF. CDR3 coding DNA: TGCAGTGCTTCCGACTATCCCGAGCAGTACTTC.

The CDR3 is CASSQRKQVANEQFF. The CDR3 DNA reads as TGTGCCAGCAGCCAGAGGAAGCAAGTGGCCAATGAGCAGTTCTTC. The chain employs TRBV3-1 (or the pseudogene TRBV3-2) and TRBJ2-1; D uncertain. The germline CDR1 and CDR2 sequences are LGHDT and YNNKEL (reference sequence). The ends were cut back, 3 bases at V and 6 bases at J, with 15 bases in the middle. The CDR3 spans 15 residues.

V and J are TRBV18 and TRBJ1-2; the match to TRBD1 covers 9 bases. Germline values: CDR1 KGHSH, CDR2 LQKENI. The CDR3 sequence is 15 residues long. V was clipped by 6 bases and J by 3 bases; unmatched bases: 8. The CDR3 sequence is CASSSQGAPDYGYTF. The CDR3 DNA sequence: TGTGCCAGCTCGTCACAGGGGGCTCCGGACTATGGCTACACCTTC.

The genes are TRBV11-2 and TRBJ2-3; the match to TRBD2 covers 7 bases. Trimming cost V 5 bases and J 0 bases; bases outside gene matches: 5. The CDR3 is made up of 15 amino acids. The germline V gene encodes CDR1 SGHAT and CDR2 FQNNGV. CDR3 sequence: CASSPLGRSTDTQYF. CDR3 sequence (DNA): TGTGCCAGCAGCCCTCTCGGGAGGAGCACAGATACGCAGTATTTT. The full variable domain, with the rest looked up from reference TRBV11-2 and TRBJ2-3, is EAGVAQSPRYKIIEKRQSVAFWCNPISGHATLYWYQQILGQGPKLLIQFQNNGVVDDSQLPKDRFSAERLKGVDSTLKIQPAKLEDSAVYLCASSPLGRSTDTQYFGPGTRLTVL.

This clone was recorded once. This chain joins TRBV18 and TRBJ1-5; tentative D call: TRBD1 (5 bases). The CDR3 contains 13 residues. Trimming pared 3 bases from V and 7 bases from J, leaving 10 bases between. Per the germline V gene, CDR1 is KGHSH and CDR2 is LQKENI. The CDR3, as DNA: TGTGCCAGCTCACCGTCAGGGCACCAGCCCCAGCATTTT. Translated, it gives CASSPSGHQPQHF. Full variable domain (outside the CDR3, taken from reference TRBV18 and TRBJ1-5): NAGVMQNPRHLVRRRGQEARLRCSPMKGHSHVYWYRQLPEEGLKFMVYLQKENIIDESGMPKERFSAEFPKEGPSILRIQQVVRGDSAAYFCASSPSGHQPQHFGDGTRLSIL.

The J gene is TRBJ2-7, the V gene TRBV5-1, with D uncertain. The CDR3 sequence is 14 residues long. CDR1 SGHRS and CDR2 YFSETQ come from the germline V gene. Deletions cut 1 base from V and 1 base from J, with 9 bases between. The CDR3 loop is CASSLSGPSYEQYF. CDR3 in DNA: TGCGCCAGCAGCTTGTCGGGCCCATCCTACGAGCAGTACTTC.

The chain's CDR3 is CASSLRMNTEAFF. The CDR3 DNA sequence: TGTGCCAGCAGCCTTCGTATGAACACTGAAGCTTTCTTT. The chain uses TRBV7-2 and TRBJ1-1; D remains ambiguous. The V gene lost 5 bases and the J gene lost 0 bases, with 7 bases spanning the gap. The CDR3 extends over 13 amino acids. Germline CDR1 is SGHTA and CDR2 is FQGNSA.

V usage is TRBV19 and J usage is TRBJ2-7; TRBD2 matches at 7 bases. V dropped 6 bases and J dropped 2; count of bases not matched to a gene: 10. The germline CDR1 and CDR2 sequences are LNHDA and SQIVND (reference sequence). This CDR3 comprises 15 residues. The CDR3 sequence is CASRPGASGTYEQYF. CDR3 sequence (DNA): TGTGCCAGTAGGCCCGGGGCTAGCGGAACCTACGAGCAGTACTTC.

V is TRBV5-5 and J is TRBJ1-3; no firm D call. V was shortened by 2 bases and J by 0 bases, with 9 bases between the two germline ends. CDR1 is SGHKS, CDR2 YYEKEE, per germline (reference sequence). There are 15 residues in the CDR3. The CDR3 reads CASSLLENSGNTIYF. CDR3 nucleotides: TGTGCCAGCAGCTTATTAGAAAACTCTGGAAACACCATATATTTT.

This clone was counted a single time. The chain links TRBV11-2 to TRBJ2-2, with D uncertain. The CDR3 extends over 15 amino acids. Germline assignment: CDR1 SGHAT and CDR2 FQNNGV. The ends were cut back, 0 bases at V and 7 bases at J, with 12 bases in the middle. CDR3: CASSLEASSGGELFF. The CDR3 DNA sequence: TGTGCCAGCAGCTTAGAGGCGTCTTCAGGCGGGGAGCTGTTTTTT. Together with reference TRBV11-2 and TRBJ2-2, the CDR3 gives the full variable domain: EAGVAQSPRYKIIEKRQSVAFWCNPISGHATLYWYQQILGQGPKLLIQFQNNGVVDDSQLPKDRFSAERLKGVDSTLKIQPAKLEDSAVYLCASSLEASSGGELFFGEGSRLTVL.

This clone has only a few counts. The V call is TRBV27, the J call TRBJ2-7, with D possibly being TRBD1 or TRBD2 (5 bases each). Per the germline V gene, CDR1 is MNHEY and CDR2 is SMNVEV (reference sequence). The CDR3 is 15 amino acids. V was clipped by 6 bases and J by 6 bases, with 21 bases between them. CDR3 residues: CASRRAGQGGGEQYF. As DNA, the CDR3 is TGTGCCAGCAGGCGCGCCGGGCAGGGCGGAGGCGAGCAGTACTTC.

The sample holds one count of this clone. CDR3 sequence (DNA): TGCGCCAGCAGCTTGTATGTCGCTAGCGGGATATGGGAGCAGTACTTC. It is translated as CASSLYVASGIWEQYF. The J gene is TRBJ2-7, the V gene TRBV5-1; 9 bases agree with TRBD2. The trim removed 1 base at V and 7 bases at J, leaving 12 bases unmatched. The CDR3 is 16 amino acids. The germline CDR1 and CDR2 sequences are SGHRS and YFSETQ.

The chain couples TRBV24-1 to TRBJ2-1; 9 bases are shared with TRBD1. CDR1 and CDR2 from the germline V gene are KGHDR and SFDVKD. The junction had 9 bases not matched to a gene; V was cut back by 0 bases and J by 7 bases. This CDR3 comprises 17 residues. This chain's CDR3 is CATSDLWDREGVNEQFF. DNA for the CDR3: TGTGCCACCAGTGATTTGTGGGACAGGGAAGGGGTGAATGAGCAGTTCTTC.

The V and J genes are TRBV5-1 and TRBJ1-2, with no clear D. The germline V gene encodes CDR1 SGHRS and CDR2 YFSETQ. CDR3 length: 14 amino acids. V lost 3 bases, J lost 0 bases, and 9 bases lay in between. The CDR3, as DNA: TGCGCCAGCAGCTCCGAGGCTCCTAACTATGGCTACACCTTC. Protein product: CASSSEAPNYGYTF.